The sequence of this TCR beta chain was determined in a study of identical twins. This clonotype was observed many times. V was pared by 7 bases and J by 6 bases, with 3 bases of the junction left unmatched. CDR3 length: 13 residues. TCRdb called the 5' RACE reads again in MiXCR, with one record for every CDR3 protein. The repertoire holds 140,000 to 150,000 distinct CDR3 sequences, with around 3.4% as singletons. This chain uses TRBV12-3 or TRBV12-4 with TRBJ1-5; 10 bases map to TRBD1. The sequence came from a man between 18 and 35 years old in good health. Material for sequencing was memory T cells sorted from blood. This CDR3 reads CASKGTGVQPQHF. The CDR3 nucleotides read TGTGCCAGCAAAGGGACAGGGGTTCAGCCCCAGCATTTT.